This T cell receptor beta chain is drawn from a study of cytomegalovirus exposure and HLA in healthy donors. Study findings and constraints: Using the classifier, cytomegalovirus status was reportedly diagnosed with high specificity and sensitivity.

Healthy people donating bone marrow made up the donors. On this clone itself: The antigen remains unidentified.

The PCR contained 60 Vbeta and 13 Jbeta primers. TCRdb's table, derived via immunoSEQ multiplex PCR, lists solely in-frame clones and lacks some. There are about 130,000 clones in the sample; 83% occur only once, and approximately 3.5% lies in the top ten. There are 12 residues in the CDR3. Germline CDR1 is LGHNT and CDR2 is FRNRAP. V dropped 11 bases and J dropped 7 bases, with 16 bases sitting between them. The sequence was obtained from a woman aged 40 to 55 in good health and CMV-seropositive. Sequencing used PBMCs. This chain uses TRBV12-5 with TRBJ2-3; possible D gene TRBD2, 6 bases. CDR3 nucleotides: TGTGCTGCGGGACCAGGAAGGAATACGCAGTATTTT. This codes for CAAGPGRNTQYF.